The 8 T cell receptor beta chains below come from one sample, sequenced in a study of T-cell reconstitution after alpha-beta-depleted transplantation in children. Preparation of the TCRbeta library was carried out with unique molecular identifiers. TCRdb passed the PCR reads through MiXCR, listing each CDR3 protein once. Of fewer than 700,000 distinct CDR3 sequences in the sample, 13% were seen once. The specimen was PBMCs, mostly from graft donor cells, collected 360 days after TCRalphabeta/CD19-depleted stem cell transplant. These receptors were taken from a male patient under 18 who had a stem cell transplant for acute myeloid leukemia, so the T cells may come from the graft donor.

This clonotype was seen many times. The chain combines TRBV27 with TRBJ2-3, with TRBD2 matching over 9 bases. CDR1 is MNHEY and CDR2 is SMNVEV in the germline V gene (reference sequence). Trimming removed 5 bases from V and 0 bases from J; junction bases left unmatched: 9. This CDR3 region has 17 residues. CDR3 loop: CASSRLAGIPSTDTQYF. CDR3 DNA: TGTGCCAGCAGTAGGCTAGCGGGGATCCCGAGCACAGATACGCAGTATTTT.

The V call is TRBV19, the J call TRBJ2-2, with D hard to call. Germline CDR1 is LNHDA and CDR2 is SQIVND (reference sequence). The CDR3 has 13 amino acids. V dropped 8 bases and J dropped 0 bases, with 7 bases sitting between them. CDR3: CASQRTNTGELFF. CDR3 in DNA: TGTGCCAGTCAGCGCACGAACACCGGGGAGCTGTTTTTT.

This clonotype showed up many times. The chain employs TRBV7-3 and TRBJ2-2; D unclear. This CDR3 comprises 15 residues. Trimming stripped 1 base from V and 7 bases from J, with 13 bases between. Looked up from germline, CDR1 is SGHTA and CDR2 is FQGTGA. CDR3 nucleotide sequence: TGTGCCAGCAGCTTAAACCCAAGGACCGTCGGGGAGCTGTTTTTT. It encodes CASSLNPRTVGELFF.

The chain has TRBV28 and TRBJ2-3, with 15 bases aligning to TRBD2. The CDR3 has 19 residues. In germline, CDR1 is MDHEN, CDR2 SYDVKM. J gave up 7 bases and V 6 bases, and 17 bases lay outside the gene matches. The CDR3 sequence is CASSRSSGTSGRWGNTQYF. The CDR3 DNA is TGTGCCAGCAGCCGAAGCTCCGGGACTAGCGGGAGGTGGGGGAATACGCAGTATTTT.

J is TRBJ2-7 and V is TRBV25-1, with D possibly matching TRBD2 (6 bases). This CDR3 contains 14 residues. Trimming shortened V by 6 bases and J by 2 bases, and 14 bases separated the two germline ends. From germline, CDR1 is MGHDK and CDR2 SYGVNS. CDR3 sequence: CASRPQAGPYEQYF. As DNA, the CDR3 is TGTGCCAGCAGGCCACAAGCGGGCCCCTACGAGCAGTACTTC.

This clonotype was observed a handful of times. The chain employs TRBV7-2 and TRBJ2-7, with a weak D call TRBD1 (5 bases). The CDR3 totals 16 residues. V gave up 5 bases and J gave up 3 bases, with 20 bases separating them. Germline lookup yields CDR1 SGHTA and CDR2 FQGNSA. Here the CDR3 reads CASSHSAGKGIYEQYF. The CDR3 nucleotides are TGTGCCAGCAGCCATAGTGCAGGGAAGGGGATCTACGAGCAGTACTTC.

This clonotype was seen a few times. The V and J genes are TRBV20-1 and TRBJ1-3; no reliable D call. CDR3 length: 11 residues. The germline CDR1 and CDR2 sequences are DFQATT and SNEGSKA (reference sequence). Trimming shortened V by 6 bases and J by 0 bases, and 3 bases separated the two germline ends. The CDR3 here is CSASSGNTIYF. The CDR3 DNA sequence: TGCAGTGCCTCCTCTGGAAACACCATATATTTT.

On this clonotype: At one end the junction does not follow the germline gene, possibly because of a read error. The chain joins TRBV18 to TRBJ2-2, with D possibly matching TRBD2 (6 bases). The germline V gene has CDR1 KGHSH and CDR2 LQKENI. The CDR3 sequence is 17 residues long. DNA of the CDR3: TGTGCCATCTCACCACTTTTCGGCGGGAATGGCGCCGGGGAGCTGTTTTTT. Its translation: CAISPLFGGNGAGELFF.